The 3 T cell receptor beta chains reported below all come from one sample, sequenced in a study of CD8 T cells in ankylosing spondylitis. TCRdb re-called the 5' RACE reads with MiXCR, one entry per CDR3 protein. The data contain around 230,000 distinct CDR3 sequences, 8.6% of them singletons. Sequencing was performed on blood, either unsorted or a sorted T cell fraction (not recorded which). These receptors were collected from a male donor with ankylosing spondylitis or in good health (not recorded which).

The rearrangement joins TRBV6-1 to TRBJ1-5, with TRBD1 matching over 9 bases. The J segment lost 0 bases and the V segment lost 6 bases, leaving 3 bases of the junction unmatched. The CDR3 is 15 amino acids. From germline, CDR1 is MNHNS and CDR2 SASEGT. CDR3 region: CASRRDRASNQPQHF. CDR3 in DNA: TGTGCCAGCAGAAGGGACAGGGCTAGCAATCAGCCCCAGCATTTT.

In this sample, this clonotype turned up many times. CDR3 coding DNA: TGCAGTGCCCCTAACCGGGACAGGGCCCTCAATGAGCAGTTCTTC. This sequence encodes CSAPNRDRALNEQFF. The chain recombines TRBV20-1 with TRBJ2-1; 9 nucleotides align to TRBD1. Germline V lookup: CDR1 DFQATT, CDR2 SNEGSKA (reference sequence). V was pared by 6 bases and J by 6 bases, with 12 bases of the junction left unmatched. The CDR3 contains 15 residues.

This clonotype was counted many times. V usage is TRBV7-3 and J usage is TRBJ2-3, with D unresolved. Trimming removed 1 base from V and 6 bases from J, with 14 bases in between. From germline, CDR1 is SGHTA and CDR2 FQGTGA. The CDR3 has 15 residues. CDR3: CASSLNPLSMDTQYF. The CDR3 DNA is TGTGCCAGCAGCTTAAATCCTCTCTCCATGGATACGCAGTATTTT.